Given below is one T cell receptor (beta chain) in context. This specimen comes from a study of beta chain features in type 1 diabetes. Looked up from germline, CDR1 is SGHDT and CDR2 is YYEEEE. The length of the CDR3 is 14 residues. V was shortened by 6 bases and J by 4 bases, with 16 bases between the two germline ends. Purity (above 95%) was reached by all sorted populations. Sequenced material consisted of expressed TCRB transcripts (all of the isolated RNA was reverse transcribed). Generated by immunoSEQ multiplex PCR, the TCRdb table keeps only in-frame clones and is missing some. The data show around 400,000 clones, with over 12% seen just once and 0.019% held by the top ten.

The J gene is TRBJ1-1, the V gene TRBV5-6; TRBD1 might be the D (6 bases). Sequences were obtained from naive CD4+ T cells from blood. The clonotype originates from a woman between 18 and 30 years old in good health. This CDR3 is CASTATGKITEAFF. DNA of the CDR3: TGTGCCAGCACCGCGACAGGAAAGATCACTGAAGCTTTCTTT.